This TCR beta chain was observed in a study of blood T cell repertoires in COVID-19. Everyone who took part was roughly 18 to 100 years old, and they came from 24 US areas. V lost 7 bases, J lost 5 bases, and 14 bases lay in between. The germline V gene has CDR1 MNHEY and CDR2 SMNVEV (reference sequence). This CDR3 contains 14 residues. The protocol was immunoSEQ multiplex PCR, while the TCRdb copy is restricted to in-frame clones and leaves out a portion. The sample shows hundreds of thousands of clones, 85% to 90% of them seen only once. The J gene is TRBJ1-4, the V gene TRBV27, with a weak D call TRBD1 (5 bases). The sequence came from a man aged 25 to 45 who had recovered from COVID-19. The sequenced sample consisted of PBMCs or T cells enriched from blood (not recorded which). The CDR3 here is CASKGAIGNEKLFF. CDR3 nucleotides: TGTGCCAGCAAAGGGGCGATCGGAAATGAAAAACTGTTTTTT.